This T cell receptor beta chain appears in the sequencing data of a study of technical replicates of blood from a handful of donors. V gave up 4 bases and J gave up 11 bases; unmatched junction bases: 5. The germline V gene has CDR1 LNHDA and CDR2 SQIVND (reference sequence). The CDR3 length is 12 residues. Some clones are missing from TCRdb's copy, which holds only in-frame ones; the method was immunoSEQ multiplex PCR. The sample records about 80,000 clones, about 94% being singletons. The rearrangement joins TRBV19 to TRBJ1-5, with 7 bases aligning to TRBD1. The sample consisted of T cells isolated from PBMCs. This receptor was identified in a human donor in good health. The CDR3 spells CASSRTGEAQHF. The CDR3 DNA follows: TGTGCCAGTAGTAGAACAGGGGAAGCCCAGCATTTT.